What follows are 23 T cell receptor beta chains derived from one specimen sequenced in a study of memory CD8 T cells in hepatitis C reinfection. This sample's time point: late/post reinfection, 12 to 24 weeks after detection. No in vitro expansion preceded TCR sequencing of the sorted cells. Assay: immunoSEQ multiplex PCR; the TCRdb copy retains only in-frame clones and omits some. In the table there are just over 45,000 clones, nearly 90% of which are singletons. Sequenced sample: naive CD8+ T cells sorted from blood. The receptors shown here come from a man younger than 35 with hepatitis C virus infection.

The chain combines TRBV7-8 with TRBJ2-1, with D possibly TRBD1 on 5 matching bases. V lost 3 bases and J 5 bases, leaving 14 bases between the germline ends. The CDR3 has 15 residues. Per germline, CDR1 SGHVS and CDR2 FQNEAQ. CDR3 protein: CASSFQRGRDNEQFF. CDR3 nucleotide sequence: TGTGCCAGCAGCTTTCAAAGGGGAAGGGACAATGAGCAGTTCTTC.

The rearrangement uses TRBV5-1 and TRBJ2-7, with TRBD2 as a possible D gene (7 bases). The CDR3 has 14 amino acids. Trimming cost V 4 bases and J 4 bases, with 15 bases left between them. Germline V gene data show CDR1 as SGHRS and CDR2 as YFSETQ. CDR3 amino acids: CASSEGGTPYEQYF. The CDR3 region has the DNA TGCGCCAGCAGCGAGGGGGGGACACCTTACGAGCAGTACTTC.

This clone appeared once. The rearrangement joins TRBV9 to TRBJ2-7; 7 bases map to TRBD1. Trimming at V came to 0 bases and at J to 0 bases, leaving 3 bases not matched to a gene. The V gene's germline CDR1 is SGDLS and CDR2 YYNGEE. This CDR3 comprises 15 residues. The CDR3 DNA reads TGTGCCAGCAGCGTAGAGGCAGGGGGCTCCTACGAGCAGTACTTC. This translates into CASSVEAGGSYEQYF.

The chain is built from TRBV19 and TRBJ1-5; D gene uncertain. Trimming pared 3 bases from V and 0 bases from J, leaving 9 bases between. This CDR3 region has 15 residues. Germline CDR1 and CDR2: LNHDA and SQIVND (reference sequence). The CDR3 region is CASSITDYSNQPQHF. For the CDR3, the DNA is TGTGCCAGTAGTATTACAGACTATAGCAATCAGCCCCAGCATTTT.

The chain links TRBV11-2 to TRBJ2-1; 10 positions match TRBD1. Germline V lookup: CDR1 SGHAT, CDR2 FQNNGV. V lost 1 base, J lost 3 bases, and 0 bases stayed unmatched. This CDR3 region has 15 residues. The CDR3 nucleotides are TGTGCCAGCAGCTTAGGGACAGGGGGCTACAATGAGCAGTTCTTC. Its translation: CASSLGTGGYNEQFF.

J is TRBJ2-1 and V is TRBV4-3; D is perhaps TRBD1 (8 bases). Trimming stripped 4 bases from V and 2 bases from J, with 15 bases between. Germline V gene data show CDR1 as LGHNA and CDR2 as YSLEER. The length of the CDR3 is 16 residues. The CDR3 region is CASSLDRGGAYNEQFF. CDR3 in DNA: TGCGCCAGCAGCCTCGACAGGGGAGGGGCCTACAATGAGCAGTTCTTC.

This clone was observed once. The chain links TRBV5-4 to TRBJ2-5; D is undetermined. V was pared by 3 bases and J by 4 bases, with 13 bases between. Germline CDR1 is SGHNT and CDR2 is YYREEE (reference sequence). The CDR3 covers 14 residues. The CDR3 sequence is CASSSIDSTETQYF. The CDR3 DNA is TGTGCCAGCAGCTCCATTGACTCGACAGAGACCCAGTACTTC.

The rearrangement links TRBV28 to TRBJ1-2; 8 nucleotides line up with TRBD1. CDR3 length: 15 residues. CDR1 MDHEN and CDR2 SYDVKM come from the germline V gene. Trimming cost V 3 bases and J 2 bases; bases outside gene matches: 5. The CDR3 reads CASSLTGVVNYGYTF. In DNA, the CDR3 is TGTGCCAGCAGTTTGACAGGGGTCGTAAACTATGGCTACACCTTC.

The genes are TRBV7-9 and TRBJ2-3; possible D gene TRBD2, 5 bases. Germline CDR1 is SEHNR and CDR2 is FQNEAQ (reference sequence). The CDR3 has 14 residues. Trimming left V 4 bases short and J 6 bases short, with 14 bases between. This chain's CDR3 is CASSSLGDGDTQYF. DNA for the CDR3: TGTGCCAGCAGCTCTCTCGGGGATGGGGATACGCAGTATTTT.

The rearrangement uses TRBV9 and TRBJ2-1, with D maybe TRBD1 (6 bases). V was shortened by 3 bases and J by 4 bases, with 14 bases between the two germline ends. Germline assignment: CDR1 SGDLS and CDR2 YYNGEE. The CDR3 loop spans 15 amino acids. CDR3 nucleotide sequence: TGTGCCAGCAGCGCCGGACAGATAAAATACAATGAGCAGTTCTTC. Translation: CASSAGQIKYNEQFF. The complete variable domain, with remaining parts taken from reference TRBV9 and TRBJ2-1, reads DSGVTQTPKHLITATGQRVTLRCSPRSGDLSVYWYQQSLDQGLQFLIQYYNGEERAKGNILERFSAQQFPDLHSELNLSSLELGDSALYFCASSAGQIKYNEQFFGPGTRLTVL.

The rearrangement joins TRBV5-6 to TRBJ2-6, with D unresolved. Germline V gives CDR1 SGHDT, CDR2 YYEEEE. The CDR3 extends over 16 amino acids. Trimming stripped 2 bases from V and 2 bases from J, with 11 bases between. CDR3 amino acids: CASSLETYAGANVLTF. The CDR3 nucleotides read TGTGCCAGCAGCTTAGAAACTTATGCTGGGGCCAACGTCCTGACTTTC.

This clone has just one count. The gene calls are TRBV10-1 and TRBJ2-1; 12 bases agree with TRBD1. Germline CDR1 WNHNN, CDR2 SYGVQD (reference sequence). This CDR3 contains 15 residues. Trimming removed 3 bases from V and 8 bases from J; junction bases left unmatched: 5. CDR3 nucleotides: TGCGCCAGCAGTGACCGGGACAGGGGGCCCCATGAGCAGTTCTTC. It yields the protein CASSDRDRGPHEQFF.

CDR3 bases: TGTGCCAGCAGTTATAACCAGGGAAACGGGGAGCTGTTTTTT. Translation: CASSYNQGNGELFF. This chain uses TRBV6-6 with TRBJ2-2, with a tentative D call TRBD1 (5 bases). Trimming took 3 bases from V and 7 from J, leaving 12 bases between them. Germline lookup yields CDR1 MNHNY and CDR2 SVGAGI (reference sequence). The length of the CDR3 is 14 residues.

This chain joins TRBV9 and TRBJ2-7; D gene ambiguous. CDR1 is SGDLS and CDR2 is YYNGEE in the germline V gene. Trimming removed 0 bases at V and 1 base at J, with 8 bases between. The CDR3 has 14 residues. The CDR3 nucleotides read TGTGCCAGCAGCGTAGAACCTGCGTCCTACGAGCAGTACTTC. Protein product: CASSVEPASYEQYF.

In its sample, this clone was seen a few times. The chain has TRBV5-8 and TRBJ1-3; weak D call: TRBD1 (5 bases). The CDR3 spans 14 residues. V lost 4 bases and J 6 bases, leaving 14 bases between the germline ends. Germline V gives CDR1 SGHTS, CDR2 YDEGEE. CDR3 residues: CASSRGIGENTIYF. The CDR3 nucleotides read TGTGCCAGCAGCCGGGGGATTGGAGAAAACACCATATATTTT.

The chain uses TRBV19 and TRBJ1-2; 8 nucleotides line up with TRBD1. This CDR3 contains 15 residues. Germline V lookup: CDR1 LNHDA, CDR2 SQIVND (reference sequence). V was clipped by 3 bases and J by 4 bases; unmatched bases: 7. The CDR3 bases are TGTGCCAGTAGTATGGGGACAGGCCCAGGCTATGGCTACACCTTC. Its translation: CASSMGTGPGYGYTF.

CDR3 sequence (DNA): TGTGCCAGCAGCTTAGGTCCCAGGGGGCTCTCCTACAATGAGCAGTTCTTC. This gives the protein CASSLGPRGLSYNEQFF. The genes are TRBV7-2 and TRBJ2-1; 8 bases match TRBD1. Germline CDR1 SGHTA, CDR2 FQGNSA. The CDR3 loop spans 17 amino acids. The V gene end was trimmed by 1 base and the J gene end by 0 bases; junction bases not matched to a gene: 5.

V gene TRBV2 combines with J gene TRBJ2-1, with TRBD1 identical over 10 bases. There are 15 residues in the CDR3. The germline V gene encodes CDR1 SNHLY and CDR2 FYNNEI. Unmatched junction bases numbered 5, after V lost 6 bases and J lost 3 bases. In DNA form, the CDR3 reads TGTGCCAGCAGGACAGGGGGCCTGATCTACAATGAGCAGTTCTTC. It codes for CASRTGGLIYNEQFF.

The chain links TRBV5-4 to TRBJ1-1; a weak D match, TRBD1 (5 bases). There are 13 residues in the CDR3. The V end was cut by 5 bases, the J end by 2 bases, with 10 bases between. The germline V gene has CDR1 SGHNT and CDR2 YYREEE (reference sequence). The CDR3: CASRGGGNTEAFF. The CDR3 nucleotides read TGTGCCAGCAGGGGCGGGGGAAACACTGAAGCTTTCTTT.

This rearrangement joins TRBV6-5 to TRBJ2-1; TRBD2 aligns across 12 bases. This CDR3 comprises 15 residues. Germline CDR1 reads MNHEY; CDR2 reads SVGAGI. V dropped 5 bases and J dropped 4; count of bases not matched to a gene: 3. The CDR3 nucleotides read TGTGCCAGCAGTACTCTAGCGGGAGGGTACAATGAGCAGTTCTTC. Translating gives CASSTLAGGYNEQFF.

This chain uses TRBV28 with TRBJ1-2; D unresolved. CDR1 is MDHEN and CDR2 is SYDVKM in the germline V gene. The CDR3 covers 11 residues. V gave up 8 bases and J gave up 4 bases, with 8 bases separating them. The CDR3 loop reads CASSGSYGYTF. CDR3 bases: TGTGCCAGCTCCGGGAGCTATGGCTACACCTTC.

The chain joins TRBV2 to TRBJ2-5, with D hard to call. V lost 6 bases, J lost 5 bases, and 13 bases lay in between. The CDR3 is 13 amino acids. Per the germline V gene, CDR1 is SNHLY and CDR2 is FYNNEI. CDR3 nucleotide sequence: TGTGCCAGCAGACCCCGAACCCGGGAGACCCAGTACTTC. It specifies CASRPRTRETQYF.

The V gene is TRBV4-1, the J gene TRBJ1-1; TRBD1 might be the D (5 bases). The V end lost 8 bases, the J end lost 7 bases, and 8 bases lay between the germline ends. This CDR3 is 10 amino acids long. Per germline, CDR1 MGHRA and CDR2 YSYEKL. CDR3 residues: CASGANEAFF. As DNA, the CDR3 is TGCGCCAGCGGGGCAAATGAAGCTTTCTTT.